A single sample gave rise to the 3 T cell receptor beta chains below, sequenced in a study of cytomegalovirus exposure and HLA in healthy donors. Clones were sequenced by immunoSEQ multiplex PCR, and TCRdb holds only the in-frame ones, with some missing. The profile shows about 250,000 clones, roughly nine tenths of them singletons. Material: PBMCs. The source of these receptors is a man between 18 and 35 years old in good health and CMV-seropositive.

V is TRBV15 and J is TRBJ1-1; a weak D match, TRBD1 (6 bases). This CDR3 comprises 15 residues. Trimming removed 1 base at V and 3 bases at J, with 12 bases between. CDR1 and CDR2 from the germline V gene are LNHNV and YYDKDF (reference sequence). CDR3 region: CATSRVPGHHTEAFF. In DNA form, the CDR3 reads TGTGCCACCAGCAGAGTTCCGGGACACCACACTGAAGCTTTCTTT.

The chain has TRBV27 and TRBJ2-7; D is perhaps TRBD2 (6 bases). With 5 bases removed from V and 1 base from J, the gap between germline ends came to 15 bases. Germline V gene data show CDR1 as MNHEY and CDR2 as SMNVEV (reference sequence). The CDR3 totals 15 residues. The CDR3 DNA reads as TGTGCCAGCAGTCCCCTCCTCCGGGAGTCCTACGAGCAGTACTTC. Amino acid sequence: CASSPLLRESYEQYF.

DNA of the CDR3: TGCAGCGTGATTCCGGCAAGGGGACTCTACGAGCAGTACTTC. Protein: CSVIPARGLYEQYF. The chain uses TRBV29-1 and TRBJ2-7; D is perhaps TRBD2 (6 bases). The CDR3 covers 14 residues. V lost 6 bases to trimming and J lost 3 bases, with 18 bases between them. Germline lookup yields CDR1 SQVTM and CDR2 ANQGSEA.